The clone carrying this T cell receptor beta chain showed up just a few times. Its matching antigen is unknown. This entry belongs to a study of blood T cells in healthy people across ages. A sample-barcoded 5' primer and a J-beta primer mix were used in a second PCR of roughly 7 to 11 cycles. MiXCR was run by TCRdb on the 5' RACE reads, yielding one entry per CDR3 protein. This sample has 1.5 million to 2 million distinct CDR3 sequences, with roughly 30% found just once. Points from the study as a whole: Age brought a roughly linear fall in TCR beta diversity measured per million T cells.

The study recruited healthy Caucasian donors from Russia who were aged roughly 6 to 100. The sequence derives from a woman in her 30s in good health. Sequences were obtained from blood.

CDR3 nucleotide sequence: TGCAGCGTTGGTTCGCGAAATGAAAAACTGTTTTTT. As protein: CSVGSRNEKLFF. J is TRBJ1-4 and V is TRBV29-1; no firm D call. The CDR3 runs 12 residues. Between the trimmed V and J ends, which lost 4 bases and 5 bases, there was a span of 8 bases. Germline CDR1 reads SQVTM; CDR2 reads ANQGSEA.